These 11 T cell receptor beta chains were all obtained from the same sample, sequenced in a study of OX40 agonist ivuxolimab in advanced cancers. Libraries were prepared by immunoSEQ multiplex PCR; TCRdb keeps only in-frame clonotypes and omits some of them. The data contain about 19,000 clones, roughly 78% of them seen just once; the ten biggest clones take up 25% to 30%. The sample was CD4+ or CD8+ T cells sorted from blood, taken in a trial of the OX40 agonist ivuxolimab. The source is an adult with an advanced solid tumor such as melanoma, head and neck, liver or kidney cancer.

Written as DNA, the CDR3 is TGTGCCAGCAGTTACCGGGGACAGGGATGGAATGGCTACACCTTC. It is translated as CASSYRGQGWNGYTF. The V and J genes are TRBV6-5 and TRBJ1-2; 9 nucleotides agree with TRBD1. With V trimmed by 2 bases and J by 6 bases, 7 bases remained unmatched. CDR1 is MNHEY and CDR2 is SVGAGI in the germline V gene. The length of the CDR3 is 15 residues.

This chain connects TRBV6-5 to TRBJ1-2; D unclear. CDR3 length: 12 residues. Trimming left V 6 bases short and J 4 bases short, with 9 bases between. Germline V gives CDR1 MNHEY, CDR2 SVGAGI. The CDR3 protein is CASRVSTYGYTF. In nucleotides, the CDR3 is TGTGCCAGCAGGGTCAGTACCTATGGCTACACCTTC.

V usage is TRBV28 and J usage is TRBJ2-1; TRBD2 matches 14 bases. There are 18 residues in the CDR3. V was pared by 6 bases and J by 5 bases, with 12 bases of the junction left unmatched. Germline CDR1 and CDR2: MDHEN and SYDVKM. CDR3 amino acids: CASRSIGTSGSIHNEQFF. The CDR3 DNA reads as TGTGCCAGCAGATCTATAGGGACTAGCGGGAGTATCCACAATGAGCAGTTCTTC.

This clone appeared a single time. The chain links TRBV7-3 to TRBJ2-3; TRBD1 agrees at 9 bases. The germline CDR1 and CDR2 sequences are SGHTA and FQGTGA. V lost 2 bases, J lost 2 bases, and 5 bases stayed unmatched. This CDR3 is 16 amino acids long. CDR3 loop: CASSLGYRGHTDTQYF. The CDR3 region has the DNA TGTGCCAGCAGCTTAGGTTACAGGGGGCACACAGATACGCAGTATTTT.

This clone turned up a few times. In nucleotides, the CDR3 is TGTGCCTGGAGTCCCTCAGGGGCCACAGATACGCAGTATTTT. Residues: CAWSPSGATDTQYF. The V gene is TRBV30, the J gene TRBJ2-3; tentative D call: TRBD1 (6 bases). Germline V gives CDR1 GTSNPN, CDR2 SVGIG (reference sequence). The CDR3 is 14 residues long. Trimming removed 2 bases from V and 2 bases from J, with 11 bases in between.

The CDR3 DNA reads as TGTGCCAGCAGTTTCGGGACGGAACTCACAGATACGCAGTATTTT. It specifies CASSFGTELTDTQYF. This chain joins TRBV27 and TRBJ2-3; D is perhaps TRBD1 or TRBD2 (5 bases each). The length of the CDR3 is 15 residues. The ends were cut back, 3 bases at V and 2 bases at J, with 12 bases in the middle. Germline V lookup: CDR1 MNHEY, CDR2 SMNVEV (reference sequence).

The rearrangement uses TRBV7-9 and TRBJ1-2, with D unresolved. With 3 bases removed from V and 3 bases from J, the gap between germline ends came to 8 bases. The CDR3 extends over 13 amino acids. The V gene's germline CDR1 is SEHNR and CDR2 FQNEAQ (reference sequence). Here the CDR3 DNA reads TGTGCCAGCAGCTTCGGGAATGACTATGGCTACACCTTC. Its protein is CASSFGNDYGYTF. The whole variable domain, remainder taken from reference TRBV7-9 and TRBJ1-2, is DTGVSQNPRHKITKRGQNVTFRCDPISEHNRLYWYRQTLGQGPEFLTYFQNEAQLEKSRLLSDRFSAERPKGSFSTLEIQRTEQGDSAMYLCASSFGNDYGYTFGSGTRLTVV.

At least ten counts were recorded for this clone. CDR3 region: CASSRGQGGTGELFF. CDR3 nucleotide sequence: TGCGCCAGCAGCCGGGGACAGGGAGGGACCGGGGAGCTGTTTTTT. The V and J genes are TRBV4-1 and TRBJ2-2; 9 nucleotides line up with TRBD1. The CDR3 loop spans 15 amino acids. CDR1 is MGHRA, CDR2 YSYEKL, per germline. V trimming: 4 bases; J trimming: 5 bases; junction bases outside the gene matches: 5.

The chain couples TRBV13 to TRBJ2-1, with D maybe TRBD2 (6 bases). V was cut by 5 bases and J by 7 bases, with 15 bases left in between. The CDR3 is 14 amino acids. Germline assignment: CDR1 PRHDT and CDR2 FYEKMQ (reference sequence). In nucleotides, the CDR3 is TGTGCCAGCAGCAGCTGGGACTTCAAGAATGAGCAGTTCTTC. Amino acids: CASSSWDFKNEQFF. Full variable domain (rest looked up from reference TRBV13 and TRBJ2-1): AAGVIQSPRHLIKEKRETATLKCYPIPRHDTVYWYQQGPGQDPQFLISFYEKMQSDKGSIPDRFSAQQFSDYHSELNMSSLELGDSALYFCASSSWDFKNEQFFGPGTRLTVL.

The chain has TRBV10-3 and TRBJ2-7; TRBD2 might be the D (7 bases). The V end lost 4 bases, the J end lost 2 bases, and 12 bases lay between the germline ends. The CDR3 is 14 residues long. Germline lookup yields CDR1 ENHRY and CDR2 SYGVKD. The DNA for the CDR3 is TGTGCCATCAGTGTAGGGGGGGGACCCTACGAGCAGTACTTC. This translates into CAISVGGGPYEQYF.

This rearrangement joins TRBV7-9 to TRBJ2-7, with 10 bases that match TRBD1. Germline assignment: CDR1 SEHNR and CDR2 FQNEAQ (reference sequence). V trimming: 5 bases; J trimming: 2 bases; junction bases outside the gene matches: 0. This CDR3 comprises 13 residues. CDR3 sequence (DNA): TGTGCCAGCAGCGGACAGGGGGCCTACGAGCAGTACTTC. This codes for CASSGQGAYEQYF.